The 29 T cell receptor beta chains presented below share a single source sample, sequenced in a study of Ad26.COV2.S vaccination and SARS-CoV-2 variants. Assay: immunoSEQ multiplex PCR; the TCRdb copy retains only in-frame clones and omits some. Of about half a million clones detected, about 88% appear once; the ten largest clones hold around 1.8%. Specified treatment: around 19 received Ad26.COV2.S at low or high dose, single or two shots; roughly 5 received placebo; per-sample allocation not given. The samples date from day 63 after the first vaccine or placebo injection. The source material was peripheral blood, sampled in a trial of Ad26.COV2.S vaccine versus placebo. All receptors come from a person aged 18 to 65 who received the Ad26.COV2.S COVID-19 vaccine or a placebo.

This chain joins TRBV7-6 and TRBJ2-5; 8 bases fit TRBD2. Trimming cost V 1 base and J 6 bases; bases outside gene matches: 13. CDR3 length equals 17 residues. Per germline, CDR1 SGHVS and CDR2 FNYEAQ. The CDR3 DNA is TGTGCCAGCAGCTTAGGGTGGCGGGGGGTGCCTCTTAAGACCCAGTACTTC. Amino acids: CASSLGWRGVPLKTQYF.

The chain has TRBV2 and TRBJ1-2; D call uncertain. Per germline, CDR1 SNHLY and CDR2 FYNNEI. With 7 bases removed from V and 2 bases from J, the gap between germline ends came to 17 bases. The CDR3 has 15 residues. The chain's CDR3 is CASNYFTEENYGYTF. DNA of the CDR3: TGTGCCAGCAATTATTTTACAGAGGAAAACTATGGCTACACCTTC.

The rearrangement uses TRBV28 and TRBJ1-2; possible D gene TRBD1, 6 bases. The germline V gene encodes CDR1 MDHEN and CDR2 SYDVKM. Trimming shortened V by 9 bases and J by 2 bases, and 13 bases separated the two germline ends. This CDR3 comprises 13 residues. CDR3 nucleotides: TGTGCCAGTGGGACACCAACCAACTATGGCTACACCTTC. Its protein is CASGTPTNYGYTF.

The chain has TRBV29-1 and TRBJ1-4; perhaps TRBD1 as D (5 bases). The CDR3 sequence is 14 residues long. The germline gives CDR1 SQVTM, CDR2 ANQGSEA. The V and J ends lost 4 bases and 1 base respectively, with 10 bases between them. The CDR3 here is CSVGDRGTNEKLFF. In DNA form, the CDR3 reads TGCAGCGTTGGGGACCGGGGAACTAATGAAAAACTGTTTTTT.

V usage is TRBV28 and J usage is TRBJ1-2; TRBD1 agrees at 7 bases. Germline V gene lookup returns CDR1 MDHEN and CDR2 SYDVKM. This CDR3 has 16 residues. Trimming at V came to 3 bases and at J to 4 bases, leaving 11 bases not matched to a gene. CDR3 protein: CASSLGALGTAYGYTF. CDR3 bases: TGTGCCAGCAGTTTGGGGGCTCTAGGGACAGCCTATGGCTACACCTTC.

V is TRBV6-1 and J is TRBJ2-2, with 7 positions matching TRBD2. The trim removed 0 bases at V and 6 bases at J, leaving 10 bases unmatched. The CDR3 covers 17 residues. The germline gives CDR1 MNHNS, CDR2 SASEGT. The CDR3 region has the DNA TGTGCCAGCAGTGAAGCGGGAGGGCCAGATGGAGCCGGGGAGCTGTTTTTT. Amino acids: CASSEAGGPDGAGELFF.

The chain has TRBV30 and TRBJ2-1, with TRBD2 matching over 14 bases. V dropped 2 bases and J dropped 6; count of bases not matched to a gene: 9. Germline-derived CDR1 and CDR2 are GTSNPN and SVGIG (reference sequence). The CDR3 runs to 17 residues. CDR3 bases: TGTGCCTGGAGTCCCGCTAGGACTAGCGGGAGGTCCAATGAGCAGTTCTTC. It codes for CAWSPARTSGRSNEQFF.

V is TRBV25-1 and J is TRBJ2-1; 10 nucleotides line up with TRBD2. Germline trimming cut 3 bases from V and 9 bases from J; bases unmatched to any gene: 2. Germline values: CDR1 MGHDK, CDR2 SYGVNS. The CDR3 is 13 residues long. CDR3 in amino acids: CASSDRTSGEQFF. The CDR3 DNA reads TGTGCCAGCAGTGACCGGACTAGCGGTGAGCAGTTCTTC.

The V and J genes are TRBV19 and TRBJ1-5; D is undetermined. CDR1 is LNHDA and CDR2 is SQIVND in the germline V gene (reference sequence). CDR3 length equals 17 residues. Trimming shortened V by 4 bases and J by 0 bases, and 16 bases separated the two germline ends. Here the CDR3 DNA reads TGTGCCAGTAGTAGGCGCCACCTTCTAGATAGCAATCAGCCCCAGCATTTT. Its protein product is CASSRRHLLDSNQPQHF. Variable domain in full (rest from reference TRBV19 and TRBJ1-5): DGGITQSPKYLFRKEGQNVTLSCEQNLNHDAMYWYRQDPGQGLRLIYYSQIVNDFQKGDIAEGYSVSREKKESFPLTVTSAQKNPTAFYLCASSRRHLLDSNQPQHFGDGTRLSIL.

The CDR3 is CAWSNSGGSNEQFF. The CDR3 DNA reads as TGTGCCTGGAGTAATTCGGGAGGGAGCAATGAGCAGTTCTTC. The V gene is TRBV30, the J gene TRBJ2-1; 8 bases fit TRBD2. The germline gives CDR1 GTSNPN, CDR2 SVGIG (reference sequence). This CDR3 has 14 residues. J was trimmed by 6 bases and V by 2 bases; bases with no gene match: 6. The whole variable domain, filled in from reference TRBV30 and TRBJ2-1, reads SQTIHQWPATLVQPVGSPLSLECTVEGTSNPNLYWYRQAAGRGLQLLFYSVGIGQISSEVPQNLSASRPQDRQFILSSKKLLLSDSGFYLCAWSNSGGSNEQFFGPGTRLTVL.

V gene TRBV4-3 combines with J gene TRBJ2-2, with 9 bases matching TRBD1. V gave up 0 bases and J gave up 6 bases; unmatched junction bases: 8. The V gene's germline CDR1 is LGHNA and CDR2 YSLEER. The CDR3 sequence is 17 residues long. CDR3 amino acids: CASSQDSHGTGPGELFF. CDR3 coding DNA: TGCGCCAGCAGCCAAGATTCCCACGGGACAGGGCCCGGGGAGCTGTTTTTT.

The J gene is TRBJ1-5, the V gene TRBV10-2; D gene unclear. Trimming shortened V by 0 bases and J by 3 bases, and 12 bases separated the two germline ends. CDR1 is WSHSY, CDR2 SAAADI, per germline. This CDR3 region has 16 residues. The CDR3 nucleotides read TGCGCCAGCAGTGAGTCGGGGAGGGTTCTCAATCAGCCCCAGCATTTT. Its protein is CASSESGRVLNQPQHF.

CDR3 DNA sequence: TGCGCCAGCAGCTTGACTAGCGGGAGTAACGGTGAGCAGTTCTTC. As protein: CASSLTSGSNGEQFF. The J gene is TRBJ2-1, the V gene TRBV5-1, with 11 bases matching TRBD2. The V segment lost 1 base and the J segment 9 bases; nucleotides outside the gene matches: 6. Germline V gene data show CDR1 as SGHRS and CDR2 as YFSETQ. The CDR3 is made up of 15 amino acids. The whole variable domain, filled in from reference TRBV5-1 and TRBJ2-1, reads KAGVTQTPRYLIKTRGQQVTLSCSPISGHRSVSWYQQTPGQGLQFLFEYFSETQRNKGNFPGRFSGRQFSNSRSEMNVSTLELGDSALYLCASSLTSGSNGEQFFGPGTRLTVL.

The J gene is TRBJ2-6, the V gene TRBV9; D ambiguous. V gave up 0 bases and J gave up 1 base, with 2 bases separating them. Per germline, CDR1 SGDLS and CDR2 YYNGEE. The CDR3 has 14 amino acids. The CDR3 region has the DNA TGTGCCAGCAGCGTAGTTTCTGGGGCCAACGTCCTGACTTTC. Its translation is CASSVVSGANVLTF.

V is TRBV4-2 and J is TRBJ2-2; D tentatively reads TRBD1 or TRBD2 (6 bases each). With 0 bases removed from V and 2 bases from J, the gap between germline ends came to 7 bases. The CDR3 extends over 15 amino acids. CDR1 LGHNA and CDR2 YNFKEQ come from the germline V gene. CDR3 residues: CASSQDGGNTGELFF. In DNA, the CDR3 is TGTGCCAGCAGCCAAGACGGGGGCAACACCGGGGAGCTGTTTTTT.

CDR3 region: CAWGKDSWYQETQYF. In DNA, the CDR3 is TGTGCCTGGGGAAAGGACAGCTGGTACCAAGAGACCCAGTACTTC. The V and J genes are TRBV30 and TRBJ2-5; tentatively, D is TRBD1 (6 bases). The CDR3 extends over 15 amino acids. V was pared by 5 bases and J by 0 bases, with 16 bases between. Germline V gene lookup returns CDR1 GTSNPN and CDR2 SVGIG (reference sequence).

The rearrangement links TRBV6-5 to TRBJ1-6; TRBD1 aligns across 8 bases. CDR3 length equals 16 residues. The germline CDR1 and CDR2 sequences are MNHEY and SVGAGI. The junction had 5 bases not matched to a gene; V was cut back by 0 bases and J by 7 bases. The CDR3 DNA is TGTGCCAGCAGTTACTCTACAGGGGGGGGGAATTCACCCCTCCACTTT. Translated, it gives CASSYSTGGGNSPLHF.

V gene TRBV10-1 combines with J gene TRBJ2-3; 10 bases fit TRBD2. This CDR3 is built from 15 residues. Trimming at V came to 3 bases and at J to 3 bases, leaving 3 bases not matched to a gene. Germline CDR1 and CDR2: WNHNN and SYGVQD (reference sequence). The CDR3 DNA is TGCGCCAGCAGTGATGTAGCGGGAGGAACAGATACGCAGTATTTT. Protein product: CASSDVAGGTDTQYF.

CDR3 protein: CASSQIRDSRLNTEAFF. The CDR3 DNA reads as TGTGCCAGCAGCCAGATACGTGACAGCAGGTTGAACACTGAAGCTTTCTTT. The rearrangement joins TRBV11-2 to TRBJ1-1; D perhaps matches TRBD1 (5 bases). The germline V gene has CDR1 SGHAT and CDR2 FQNNGV. The CDR3 has 17 residues. Trimming removed 5 bases at V and 0 bases at J, with 19 bases between. The full variable domain, its missing parts supplied by reference TRBV11-2 and TRBJ1-1, is EAGVAQSPRYKIIEKRQSVAFWCNPISGHATLYWYQQILGQGPKLLIQFQNNGVVDDSQLPKDRFSAERLKGVDSTLKIQPAKLEDSAVYLCASSQIRDSRLNTEAFFGQGTRLTVV.

This chain links TRBV7-2 with TRBJ1-5; a possible D gene is TRBD1 (5 bases). V dropped 2 bases and J dropped 0 bases, with 8 bases sitting between them. CDR1 is SGHTA, CDR2 FQGNSA, per germline. CDR3 length: 15 amino acids. For the CDR3, the DNA is TGTGCCAGCAGCTTATTCGGGGGTAGCAATCAGCCCCAGCATTTT. Translation: CASSLFGGSNQPQHF. Variable domain in full (rest from reference TRBV7-2 and TRBJ1-5): GAGVSQSPSNKVTEKGKDVELRCDPISGHTALYWYRQSLGQGLEFLIYFQGNSAPDKSGLPSDRFSAERTGGSVSTLTIQRTQQEDSAVYLCASSLFGGSNQPQHFGDGTRLSIL.

The chain joins TRBV29-1 to TRBJ2-7, with D perhaps matching TRBD1 (5 bases). Trimming pared 6 bases from V and 3 bases from J, leaving 18 bases between. CDR3 length: 14 residues. CDR1 and CDR2 from the germline V gene are SQVTM and ANQGSEA. The CDR3 reads CSVEMQGTDYEQYF. As DNA, the CDR3 is TGCAGCGTGGAAATGCAGGGTACTGACTACGAGCAGTACTTC.

The chain joins TRBV7-2 to TRBJ2-3; TRBD2 agrees at 13 bases. The CDR3 runs to 19 residues. The germline V gene has CDR1 SGHTA and CDR2 FQGNSA. Trimming cost V 2 bases and J 5 bases; bases outside gene matches: 13. The CDR3 DNA follows: TGTGCCAGCAGCTTACGGTTTAGACTAGCGGGAGGAAGGATAGATACGCAGTATTTT. Translation gives CASSLRFRLAGGRIDTQYF.

This clone was detected once. The chain joins TRBV2 to TRBJ2-3; either TRBD1 or TRBD2 may supply D (5 bases each). Germline CDR1 SNHLY, CDR2 FYNNEI. V was pared by 8 bases and J by 4 bases, with 10 bases between. The CDR3 has 12 residues. DNA of the CDR3: TGTGCCAGCGGGGGTATTGCAGATACGCAGTATTTT. It codes for CASGGIADTQYF.

This chain connects TRBV7-3 to TRBJ2-5; D not resolved. The V gene lost 2 bases and the J gene lost 3 bases, with 7 bases spanning the gap. This CDR3 is 13 amino acids long. Germline-derived CDR1 and CDR2 are SGHTA and FQGTGA. CDR3 residues: CASSLAIEETQYF. CDR3 bases: TGTGCCAGCAGCTTAGCCATAGAAGAGACCCAGTACTTC.

The chain carries TRBV3-1 (or the pseudogene TRBV3-2) and TRBJ1-6; no definite D call. The CDR3 has 17 amino acids. CDR1 and CDR2 (germline): LGHDT, YNNKEL (reference sequence). V gave up 0 bases and J gave up 0 bases, with 9 bases separating them. Written as DNA, the CDR3 is TGTGCCAGCAGCCAAGAATTCAGGAGCTCCTATAATTCACCCCTCCACTTT. Protein: CASSQEFRSSYNSPLHF.

The chain has TRBV2 and TRBJ2-2; D remains unclear. Trimming left V 8 bases short and J 3 bases short, with 4 bases between. Germline-derived CDR1 and CDR2 are SNHLY and FYNNEI. The CDR3 runs to 11 residues. The CDR3 region has the DNA TGTGCCAGCGCATACACCGGGGAGCTGTTTTTT. Translating it yields CASAYTGELFF.

V gene TRBV5-1 combines with J gene TRBJ2-7, with TRBD2 identical over 8 bases. This CDR3 region has 13 residues. After removal of 4 bases from V and 6 bases from J, the junction contained 6 bases not matched to a gene. CDR1 and CDR2 (germline): SGHRS, YFSETQ. CDR3 coding DNA: TGCGCCAGCAGCCATGGACTAGCCGGCGAGCAGTACTTC. Protein product: CASSHGLAGEQYF.

This chain connects TRBV27 to TRBJ2-3, with TRBD2 identical over 12 bases. CDR3 size: 16 residues. Germline CDR1 MNHEY, CDR2 SMNVEV (reference sequence). The ends lost 2 bases at V and 7 bases at J; junction bases unmatched: 7. CDR3 DNA sequence: TGTGCCAGCAGTTTAGAGACTAGCGGGAGAAGGAATACGCAGTATTTT. It specifies CASSLETSGRRNTQYF.

This chain uses TRBV6-1 with TRBJ1-1; TRBD1 agrees at 10 bases. This CDR3 has 15 amino acids. CDR1 and CDR2 from the germline V gene are MNHNS and SASEGT. Trimming removed 3 bases from V and 4 bases from J; junction bases left unmatched: 5. Written as DNA, the CDR3 is TGTGCCAGCAGTGAGGGGACAGGGGACTTCACTGAAGCTTTCTTT. It translates to CASSEGTGDFTEAFF.